This entry lists 27 T cell receptor beta chains sequenced from one sample in a study of T cells after yellow fever vaccination. TCRdb re-called the 5' RACE reads through MiXCR, storing one row per CDR3 protein. This table holds some 220,000 distinct CDR3 sequences, roughly 3% found once. Here the sequenced sample was CD4+ T cells sorted from PBMCs, taken 10 days after the yellow fever booster vaccination. The receptors here all came from a man between 18 and 35 years old who received the YFV17D yellow fever vaccine.

There are a few counts of this clonotype. The V gene is TRBV20-1, the J gene TRBJ1-4, with D possibly being TRBD1 (5 bases). The V gene lost 5 bases and the J gene lost 5 bases, with 12 bases spanning the gap. Germline values: CDR1 DFQATT, CDR2 SNEGSKA (reference sequence). The CDR3 is 13 amino acids. The CDR3 is CSAHGAENEKLFF. Here the CDR3 DNA reads TGCAGTGCTCACGGGGCAGAAAATGAAAAACTGTTTTTT.

The J gene is TRBJ2-2, the V gene TRBV5-1; D is ambiguous. The ends were cut back, 4 bases at V and 5 bases at J, with 6 bases in the middle. CDR1 and CDR2 from the germline V gene are SGHRS and YFSETQ. The CDR3 contains 12 residues. DNA of the CDR3: TGCGCCAGCAGCCCCGAAACCGGGGAGCTGTTTTTT. It encodes CASSPETGELFF.

This clonotype has a handful of counts. The chain links TRBV6-6 to TRBJ2-7; TRBD1 matches 9 bases. CDR3 length: 14 amino acids. With 3 bases clipped from V and 1 base from J, the junction kept 1 base outside the gene matches. Germline CDR1 MNHNY, CDR2 SVGAGI (reference sequence). In DNA, the CDR3 is TGTGCCAGCAGTTATGGACAGGGGTCCTACGAGCAGTACTTC. Its translation is CASSYGQGSYEQYF.

The chain joins TRBV5-4 to TRBJ2-4; tentative D call: TRBD2 (6 bases). V lost 0 bases and J lost 6, with 16 bases in between. This CDR3 has 16 residues. From germline, CDR1 is SGHNT and CDR2 YYREEE (reference sequence). CDR3 nucleotide sequence: TGTGCCAGCAGCTTGGAGTTGACAGTCGGGGGAAACATTCAGTACTTC. This translates into CASSLELTVGGNIQYF.

With regard to this clonotype: One end of the junction fails to match germline, which may point to a read error. The gene calls are TRBV24-1 and TRBJ2-1; D remains ambiguous. CDR1 KGHDR and CDR2 SFDVKD come from the germline V gene. CDR3 length: 14 amino acids. In DNA form, the CDR3 reads TGTGCCACCAGCCCCCCCTCCTCCGACAATGAGCAGTTCTTC. Amino acid sequence: CATSPPSSDNEQFF.

This clonotype was seen a few times. The rearrangement uses TRBV11-2 and TRBJ2-7; no firm D call. V was clipped by 4 bases and J by 3 bases, with 13 bases between them. CDR1 SGHAT and CDR2 FQNNGV come from the germline V gene. The CDR3 covers 14 residues. CDR3 residues: CASSYKDADYEQYF. Here the CDR3 DNA reads TGTGCCAGCAGCTACAAGGACGCGGACTACGAGCAGTACTTC.

This clonotype has a count of ten or more. The rearrangement links TRBV6-5 to TRBJ2-7; TRBD2 matches at 10 bases. The trim removed 6 bases at V and 6 bases at J, leaving 11 bases unmatched. The CDR3 runs to 15 residues. Germline V gene lookup returns CDR1 MNHEY and CDR2 SVGAGI. The CDR3: CASRELSGGAGEQYV. CDR3 DNA: TGTGCCAGCAGAGAACTCAGCGGGGGGGCCGGCGAGCAGTACGTC.

The chain carries TRBV20-1 and TRBJ2-1; TRBD2 aligns across 12 bases. V lost 1 base to trimming and J lost 3 bases; unmatched junction nucleotides: 4. CDR3 length: 16 amino acids. CDR1 and CDR2 (germline): DFQATT, SNEGSKA (reference sequence). CDR3 in DNA: TGCAGTGCTAGAGGACTAGCGGGGGCTCGCTACAATGAGCAGTTCTTC. Amino acids: CSARGLAGARYNEQFF.

This clonotype was seen repeatedly, ten times or more. The V gene is TRBV5-4, the J gene TRBJ1-6, with no clear D. Trimming took 4 bases from V and 8 from J, leaving 7 bases between them. CDR3 length: 12 residues. Germline V gene data show CDR1 as SGHNT and CDR2 as YYREEE (reference sequence). The CDR3 nucleotides read TGTGCCAGCAGCGCCTCAGATTCACCCCTCCACTTT. Encoded protein: CASSASDSPLHF.

This clonotype was counted many times. The genes are TRBV7-2 and TRBJ1-5; 7 bases are a match to TRBD1. The CDR3 has 15 amino acids. V dropped 2 bases and J dropped 4; count of bases not matched to a gene: 5. The germline gives CDR1 SGHTA, CDR2 FQGNSA. The CDR3 nucleotides are TGTGCCAGCAGCTTAATCAGGGGGTGGAATCAGCCCCAGCATTTT. Translation gives CASSLIRGWNQPQHF.

The V call is TRBV29-1, the J call TRBJ1-2; TRBD1 is a possible D gene (5 bases). The CDR3 consists of 12 residues. Germline V gene data show CDR1 as SQVTM and CDR2 as ANQGSEA. The V end lost 7 bases, the J end lost 4 bases, and 13 bases lay between the germline ends. CDR3 nucleotides: TGCAGCGCCCCCACAGGAATCTATGGCTACACCTTC. Translation gives CSAPTGIYGYTF.

This clonotype was observed many times. V is TRBV27 and J is TRBJ1-4, with TRBD1 matching over 9 bases. CDR1 is MNHEY and CDR2 is SMNVEV in the germline V gene (reference sequence). This CDR3 is 15 amino acids long. Trimming removed 2 bases from V and 6 bases from J; junction bases left unmatched: 4. This chain's CDR3 is CASSLAGQGYEKLFF. Written as DNA, the CDR3 is TGTGCCAGCAGTTTAGCCGGACAGGGGTATGAAAAACTGTTTTTT.

This clonotype has more than one count but fewer than ten. The CDR3 region is CASSLDLGNPDTQYF. In DNA, the CDR3 is TGCGCCAGCAGCTTGGATCTGGGAAACCCAGATACGCAGTATTTT. This sequence joins TRBV5-1 and TRBJ2-3, with unresolved D. The ends were cut back, 0 bases at V and 4 bases at J, with 12 bases in the middle. Germline V gives CDR1 SGHRS, CDR2 YFSETQ. This CDR3 comprises 15 residues.

This clonotype was seen only a few times. The rearrangement links TRBV9 to TRBJ2-1, with D possibly called TRBD1 or TRBD2 (6 bases each). The V end was cut by 3 bases, the J end by 7 bases, with 20 bases between. In germline, CDR1 is SGDLS, CDR2 YYNGEE. The CDR3 covers 16 residues. CDR3 in DNA: TGTGCCAGCAGCGGCCATTTTGGGGGGCGAAAGAATGAGCAGTTCTTC. Its translation is CASSGHFGGRKNEQFF.

This clonotype was seen at least ten times. The chain joins TRBV12-3 or TRBV12-4 to TRBJ1-6; D may be TRBD1 (6 bases). V was shortened by 5 bases and J by 8 bases, with 13 bases between the two germline ends. The CDR3 consists of 14 residues. The DNA of the CDR3 is TGTGCCAGCAGTGCTCGGGACAAGGATTCACCCCTCCACTTT. Translating it yields CASSARDKDSPLHF.

There are many counts of this clonotype. The V and J genes are TRBV6-5 and TRBJ1-5; tentatively, D is TRBD1 (5 bases). Trimming cost V 6 bases and J 5 bases, with 11 bases left between them. CDR3 length equals 13 residues. Germline V lookup: CDR1 MNHEY, CDR2 SVGAGI. The CDR3 spells CASRAQGDQPQHF. The CDR3 nucleotides read TGTGCCAGCAGAGCACAAGGGGATCAGCCCCAGCATTTT.

The chain uses TRBV5-6 and TRBJ2-5; a weak D match, TRBD2 (5 bases). Germline V gives CDR1 SGHDT, CDR2 YYEEEE. The V end was cut by 1 base, the J end by 4 bases, with 11 bases between. CDR3 length equals 14 residues. For the CDR3, the DNA is TGTGCCAGCAGCTTGACGGGAAATCCAGAGACCCAGTACTTC. Amino acids: CASSLTGNPETQYF.

This clonotype has just a few counts. The chain combines TRBV10-3 with TRBJ1-2; D ambiguous. Germline V gene lookup returns CDR1 ENHRY and CDR2 SYGVKD. The CDR3 consists of 15 residues. V was shortened by 3 bases and J by 1 base, with 12 bases between the two germline ends. For the CDR3, the DNA is TGTGCCATCAGTGAATGGGAAGGGTTTAACTATGGCTACACCTTC. It encodes CAISEWEGFNYGYTF.

The sample holds a few counts of this clonotype. CDR3 in amino acids: CSAMDSQETQYF. DNA for the CDR3: TGCAGTGCTATGGACAGCCAAGAGACCCAGTACTTC. The rearrangement links TRBV20-1 to TRBJ2-5; the D gene is possibly TRBD1 (6 bases). The CDR3 covers 12 residues. The germline V gene encodes CDR1 DFQATT and CDR2 SNEGSKA (reference sequence). The V end was cut by 4 bases, the J end by 1 base, with 7 bases between.

This clonotype was counted many times. This sequence joins TRBV7-3 and TRBJ2-7; 10 bases are a match to TRBD1. The length of the CDR3 is 13 residues. Germline values: CDR1 SGHTA, CDR2 FQGTGA. V dropped 8 bases and J dropped 4; count of bases not matched to a gene: 5. CDR3 coding DNA: TGTGCCAGCTCCGGGACAGGGGAGTACGAGCAGTACTTC. Translation: CASSGTGEYEQYF.

This clonotype appeared a few times. J is TRBJ2-7 and V is TRBV5-1, with D possibly called TRBD1 or TRBD2 (5 bases each). Per the germline V gene, CDR1 is SGHRS and CDR2 is YFSETQ. The V and J ends lost 4 bases and 5 bases respectively, with 16 bases between them. The CDR3 length is 14 residues. As DNA, the CDR3 is TGCGCCAGCAGCCCGGGGCAGTGGTTCGACGAGCAGTACTTC. It yields the protein CASSPGQWFDEQYF.

V is TRBV19 and J is TRBJ2-2, with D tentatively TRBD1 (5 bases). The V end was cut by 7 bases, the J end by 4 bases, with 16 bases between. This CDR3 has 15 amino acids. CDR1 and CDR2 (germline): LNHDA, SQIVND (reference sequence). CDR3 DNA: TGTGCCAGTACCCCCTTGGCAGGGTCCACCGGGGAGCTGTTTTTT. Translating gives CASTPLAGSTGELFF.

There are many counts of this clonotype. This rearrangement joins TRBV12-3 or TRBV12-4 to TRBJ1-6; D possibly corresponds to TRBD1 (5 bases). The V gene lost 2 bases and the J gene lost 5 bases, with 10 bases spanning the gap. This CDR3 has 15 amino acids. CDR3 sequence reads: CASSLRGYNNSPLHF. CDR3 bases: TGTGCCAGCAGTTTACGGGGGTATAATAATTCACCCCTCCACTTT.

The chain is built from TRBV9 and TRBJ1-3; D call uncertain. V gave up 0 bases and J gave up 0 bases, with 4 bases separating them. The CDR3 covers 14 residues. CDR1 is SGDLS and CDR2 is YYNGEE in the germline V gene. Written as DNA, the CDR3 is TGTGCCAGCAGCGTAGGTTACTCTGGAAACACCATATATTTT. Translating it yields CASSVGYSGNTIYF.

V gene TRBV9 combines with J gene TRBJ1-2; no clear D. The CDR3 runs 13 residues. CDR1 SGDLS and CDR2 YYNGEE come from the germline V gene. V lost 1 base, J lost 2 bases, and 6 bases lay in between. The CDR3 DNA is TGTGCCAGCAGCGTAATAGACAACTATGGCTACACCTTC. This gives the protein CASSVIDNYGYTF.

The J gene is TRBJ1-1, the V gene TRBV5-1; D uncertain. In germline, CDR1 is SGHRS, CDR2 YFSETQ. Trimming left V 1 base short and J 1 base short, with 11 bases between. CDR3 length: 15 residues. The CDR3 spells CASSLTTASNTEAFF. As DNA, the CDR3 is TGCGCCAGCAGCTTGACTACAGCCTCGAACACTGAAGCTTTCTTT. Variable domain in full (rest from reference TRBV5-1 and TRBJ1-1): KAGVTQTPRYLIKTRGQQVTLSCSPISGHRSVSWYQQTPGQGLQFLFEYFSETQRNKGNFPGRFSGRQFSNSRSEMNVSTLELGDSALYLCASSLTTASNTEAFFGQGTRLTVV.

This clonotype was recorded a few times. The CDR3 is CSARDQNSGNTIYF. Written as DNA, the CDR3 is TGCAGTGCTAGAGATCAAAACTCTGGAAACACCATATATTTT. The chain employs TRBV20-1 and TRBJ1-3, with unresolved D. The CDR3 spans 14 residues. The V end was cut by 0 bases, the J end by 0 bases, with 6 bases between. CDR1 and CDR2 from the germline V gene are DFQATT and SNEGSKA (reference sequence).